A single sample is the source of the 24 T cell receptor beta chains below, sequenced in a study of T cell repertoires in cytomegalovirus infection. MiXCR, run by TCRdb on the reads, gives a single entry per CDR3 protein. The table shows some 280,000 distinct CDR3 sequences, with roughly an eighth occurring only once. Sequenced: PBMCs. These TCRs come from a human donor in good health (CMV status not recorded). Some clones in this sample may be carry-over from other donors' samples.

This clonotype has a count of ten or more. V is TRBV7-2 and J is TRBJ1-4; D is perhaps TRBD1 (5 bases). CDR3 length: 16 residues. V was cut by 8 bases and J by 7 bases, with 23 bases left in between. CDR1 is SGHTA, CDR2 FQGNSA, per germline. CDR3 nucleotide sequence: TGTGCCAGCTTTGATCCTCAGGTCTCGGGGGGTGAAAAACTGTTTTTT. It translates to CASFDPQVSGGEKLFF.

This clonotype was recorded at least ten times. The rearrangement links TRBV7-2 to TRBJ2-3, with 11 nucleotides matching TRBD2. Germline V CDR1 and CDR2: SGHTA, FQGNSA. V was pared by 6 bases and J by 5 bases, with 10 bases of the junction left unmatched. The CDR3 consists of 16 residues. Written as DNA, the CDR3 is TGTGCCAGCAGTTTACGACTAGCGGGACGGAAAGATACGCAGTATTTT. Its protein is CASSLRLAGRKDTQYF.

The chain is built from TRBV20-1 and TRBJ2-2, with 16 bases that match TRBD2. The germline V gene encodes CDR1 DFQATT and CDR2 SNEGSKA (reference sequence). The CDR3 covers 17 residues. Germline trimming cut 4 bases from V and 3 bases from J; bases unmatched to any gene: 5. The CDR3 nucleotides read TGCAGTGCTACGGGACTAGCGGGGGGGCCCGACACCGGGGAGCTGTTTTTT. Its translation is CSATGLAGGPDTGELFF.

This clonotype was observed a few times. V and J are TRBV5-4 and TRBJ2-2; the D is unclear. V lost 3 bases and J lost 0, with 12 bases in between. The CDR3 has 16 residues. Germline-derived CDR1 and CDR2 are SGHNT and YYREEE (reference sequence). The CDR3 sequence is CASSSGEPPNTGELFF. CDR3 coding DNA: TGTGCCAGCAGCTCGGGCGAGCCACCGAACACCGGGGAGCTGTTTTTT.

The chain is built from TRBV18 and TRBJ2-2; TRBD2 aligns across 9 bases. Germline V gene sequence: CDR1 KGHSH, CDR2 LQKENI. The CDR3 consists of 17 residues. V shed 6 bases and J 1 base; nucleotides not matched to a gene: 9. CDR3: CASSPISGGQNTGELFF. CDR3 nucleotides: TGTGCCAGCTCGCCGATCAGCGGGGGGCAGAACACCGGGGAGCTGTTTTTT.

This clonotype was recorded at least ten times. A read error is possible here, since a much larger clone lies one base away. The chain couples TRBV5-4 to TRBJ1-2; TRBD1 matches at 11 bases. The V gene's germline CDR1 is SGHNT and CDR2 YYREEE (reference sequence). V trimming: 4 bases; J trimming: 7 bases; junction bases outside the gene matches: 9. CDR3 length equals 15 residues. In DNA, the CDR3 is TGTGCCAGCAGCCCAGGACAGGGGGCGTCGGGTGGCTACACCTTC. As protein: CASSPGQGASGGYTF.

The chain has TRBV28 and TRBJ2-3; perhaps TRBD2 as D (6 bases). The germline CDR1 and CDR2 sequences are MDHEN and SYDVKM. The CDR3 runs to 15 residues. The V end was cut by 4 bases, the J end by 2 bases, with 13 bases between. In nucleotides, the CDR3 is TGTGCCAGCAGTTCCCCGGGGGAGAACACAGATACGCAGTATTTT. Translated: CASSSPGENTDTQYF.

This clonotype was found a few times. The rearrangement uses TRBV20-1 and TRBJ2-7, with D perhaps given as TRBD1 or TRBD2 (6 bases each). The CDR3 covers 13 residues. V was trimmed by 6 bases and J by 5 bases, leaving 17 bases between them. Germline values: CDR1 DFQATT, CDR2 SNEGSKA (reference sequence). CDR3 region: CSAEGQGLNEQYF. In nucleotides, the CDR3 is TGCAGTGCGGAGGGGCAGGGGCTTAACGAGCAGTACTTC.

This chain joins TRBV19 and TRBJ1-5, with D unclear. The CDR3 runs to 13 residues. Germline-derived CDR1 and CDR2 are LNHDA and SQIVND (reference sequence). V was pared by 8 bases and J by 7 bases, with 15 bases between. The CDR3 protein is CASALSWIQPQHF. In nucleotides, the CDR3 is TGTGCCAGTGCGCTCTCGTGGATCCAGCCCCAGCATTTT.

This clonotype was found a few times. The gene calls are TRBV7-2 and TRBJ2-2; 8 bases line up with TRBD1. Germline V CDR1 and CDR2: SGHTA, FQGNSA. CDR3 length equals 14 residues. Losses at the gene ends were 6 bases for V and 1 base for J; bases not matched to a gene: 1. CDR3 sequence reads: CASRDRVNTGELFF. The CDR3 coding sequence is TGTGCCAGCAGGGACAGGGTGAACACCGGGGAGCTGTTTTTT.

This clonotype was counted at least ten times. Here the CDR3 reads CATRKWEANTEAFF. CDR3 DNA: TGTGCCACCCGAAAGTGGGAAGCCAACACTGAAGCTTTCTTT. The rearrangement joins TRBV7-9 to TRBJ1-1; D unclear. There are 14 residues in the CDR3. Trimming removed 10 bases from V and 2 bases from J, with 17 bases in between. Germline CDR1 and CDR2: SEHNR and FQNEAQ (reference sequence).

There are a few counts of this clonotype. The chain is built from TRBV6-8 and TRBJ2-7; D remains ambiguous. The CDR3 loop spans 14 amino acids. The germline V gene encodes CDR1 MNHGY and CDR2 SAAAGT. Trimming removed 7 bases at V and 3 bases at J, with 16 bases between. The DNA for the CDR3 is TGTGCCAGCACTCCCCGGGCCTACCTCTACGAGCAGTACTTC. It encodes CASTPRAYLYEQYF.

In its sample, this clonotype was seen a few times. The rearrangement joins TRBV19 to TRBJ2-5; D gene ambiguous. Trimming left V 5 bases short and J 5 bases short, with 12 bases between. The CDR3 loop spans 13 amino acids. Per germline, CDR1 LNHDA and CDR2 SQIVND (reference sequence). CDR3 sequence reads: CASSSRVGETQYF. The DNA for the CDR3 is TGTGCCAGTAGTTCCCGGGTGGGGGAGACCCAGTACTTC.

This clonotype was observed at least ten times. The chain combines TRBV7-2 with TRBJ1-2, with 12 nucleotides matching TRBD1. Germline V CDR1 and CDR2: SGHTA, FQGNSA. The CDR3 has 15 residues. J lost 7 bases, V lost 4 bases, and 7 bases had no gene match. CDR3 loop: CASSSRDRGLSGYTF. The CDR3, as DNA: TGTGCCAGCAGCTCTCGGGACAGGGGGCTTAGTGGCTACACCTTC.

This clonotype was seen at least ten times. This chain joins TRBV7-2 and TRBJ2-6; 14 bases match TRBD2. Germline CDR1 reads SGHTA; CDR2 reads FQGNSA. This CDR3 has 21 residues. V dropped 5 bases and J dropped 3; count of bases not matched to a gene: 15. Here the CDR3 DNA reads TGTGCCAGCAGCCGCCTCTGGTGGGGGACTAGCGGGAGTAATGGGGCCAACGTCCTGACTTTC. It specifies CASSRLWWGTSGSNGANVLTF.

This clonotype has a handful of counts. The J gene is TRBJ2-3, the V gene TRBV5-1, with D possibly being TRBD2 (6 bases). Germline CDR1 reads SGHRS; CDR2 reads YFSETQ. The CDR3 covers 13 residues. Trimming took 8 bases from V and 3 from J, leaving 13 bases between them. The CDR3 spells CASNLAGTDTQYF. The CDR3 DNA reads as TGCGCCAGTAACCTGGCGGGGACAGATACGCAGTATTTT.

CDR3 in DNA: TGTGCCAGCTCGGATAGGGTACTAGCGTTATCCTACAATGAGCAGTTCTTC. Encoded protein: CASSDRVLALSYNEQFF. The V and J genes are TRBV18 and TRBJ2-1; 7 nucleotides align to TRBD2. This CDR3 contains 17 residues. The trim removed 6 bases at V and 1 base at J, leaving 12 bases unmatched. CDR1 KGHSH and CDR2 LQKENI come from the germline V gene.

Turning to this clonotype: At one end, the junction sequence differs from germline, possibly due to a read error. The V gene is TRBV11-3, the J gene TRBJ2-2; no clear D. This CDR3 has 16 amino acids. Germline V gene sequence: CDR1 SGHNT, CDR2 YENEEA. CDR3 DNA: TGTGCCAGCAGCTTGAATACAGTATCCAACACCGAGGAGCTGTTTTTT. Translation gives CASSLNTVSNTEELFF.

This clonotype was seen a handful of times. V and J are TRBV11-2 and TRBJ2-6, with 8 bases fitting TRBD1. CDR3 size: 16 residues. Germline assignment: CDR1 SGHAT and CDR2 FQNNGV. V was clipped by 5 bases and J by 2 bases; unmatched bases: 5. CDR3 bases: TGTGCCAGCAGCAGATCCAGGGGGCCTGGGGCCAACGTCCTGACTTTC. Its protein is CASSRSRGPGANVLTF.

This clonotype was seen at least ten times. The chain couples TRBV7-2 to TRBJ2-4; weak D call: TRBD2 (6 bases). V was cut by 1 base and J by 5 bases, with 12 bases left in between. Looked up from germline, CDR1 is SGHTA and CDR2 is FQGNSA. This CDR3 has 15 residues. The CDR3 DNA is TGTGCCAGCAGCTTAGATCCGGGGGTCGAAAACATTCAGTACTTC. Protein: CASSLDPGVENIQYF.

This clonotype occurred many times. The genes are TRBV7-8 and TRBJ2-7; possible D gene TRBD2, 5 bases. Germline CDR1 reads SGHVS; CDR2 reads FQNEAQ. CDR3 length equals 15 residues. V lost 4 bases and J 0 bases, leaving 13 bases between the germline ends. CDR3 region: CASSSRRASSYEQYF. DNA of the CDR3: TGTGCCAGCAGCTCCCGGCGGGCTAGCTCCTACGAGCAGTACTTC.

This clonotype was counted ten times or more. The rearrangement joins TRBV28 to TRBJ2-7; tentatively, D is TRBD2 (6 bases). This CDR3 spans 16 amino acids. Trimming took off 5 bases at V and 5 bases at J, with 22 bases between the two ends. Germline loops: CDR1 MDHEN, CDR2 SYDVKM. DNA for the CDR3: TGTGCCAGCAGTCGCAAAGGCCTAGCGCGGAAGGACGAGCAGTACTTC. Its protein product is CASSRKGLARKDEQYF.

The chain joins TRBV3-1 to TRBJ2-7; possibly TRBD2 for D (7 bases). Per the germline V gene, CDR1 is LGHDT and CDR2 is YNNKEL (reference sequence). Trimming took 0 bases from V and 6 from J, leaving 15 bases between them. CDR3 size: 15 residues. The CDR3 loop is CASSQDLGGRSEQYF. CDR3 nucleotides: TGTGCCAGCAGCCAAGATCTGGGGGGGCGGTCCGAGCAGTACTTC.

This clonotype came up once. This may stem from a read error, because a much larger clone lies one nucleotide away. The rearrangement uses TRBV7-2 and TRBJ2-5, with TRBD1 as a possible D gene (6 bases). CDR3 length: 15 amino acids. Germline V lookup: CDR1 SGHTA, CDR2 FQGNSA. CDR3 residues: CSSSLGGNPKETQYF. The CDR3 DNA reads TGTTCCAGCAGCTTAGGGGGAAACCCAAAAGAGACCCAGTACTTC.